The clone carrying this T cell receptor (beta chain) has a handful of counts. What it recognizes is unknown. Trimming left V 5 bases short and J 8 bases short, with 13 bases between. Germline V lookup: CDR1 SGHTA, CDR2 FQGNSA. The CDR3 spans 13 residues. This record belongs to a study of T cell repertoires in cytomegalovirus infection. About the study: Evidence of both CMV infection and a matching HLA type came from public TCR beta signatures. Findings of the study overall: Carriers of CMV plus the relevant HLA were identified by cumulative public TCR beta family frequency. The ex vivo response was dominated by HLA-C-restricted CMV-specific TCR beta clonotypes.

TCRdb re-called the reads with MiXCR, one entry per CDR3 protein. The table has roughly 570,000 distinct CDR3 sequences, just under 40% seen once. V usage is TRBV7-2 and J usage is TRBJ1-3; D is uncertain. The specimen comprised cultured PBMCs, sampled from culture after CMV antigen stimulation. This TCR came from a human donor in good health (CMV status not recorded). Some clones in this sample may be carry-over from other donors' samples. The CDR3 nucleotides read TGTGCCAGCAGCAGCGGTTTGGTAGACACCATATATTTT. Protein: CASSSGLVDTIYF.